The 8 T cell receptor beta chains listed next were all sequenced from one sample in a study of blood T cells in healthy people across ages. Primed by a sample-barcoded 5' primer and a J-beta primer mix, a second PCR proceeded for about 6 to 12 cycles. TCRdb independently ran MiXCR on the 5' RACE reads; one entry per CDR3 protein. This sample yields some 1.4 million distinct CDR3 sequences, of which 42% are seen a single time; approximately 7.9% belongs to the top ten. The sample was blood. These receptors were collected from a woman in her late teens or twenties in good health.

In this sample, this clonotype turned up a few times. The chain links TRBV7-9 to TRBJ1-2, with 8 nucleotides matching TRBD1. The trim removed 1 base at V and 8 bases at J, leaving 18 bases unmatched. Germline values: CDR1 SEHNR, CDR2 FQNEAQ (reference sequence). The CDR3 is 18 residues long. The DNA of the CDR3 is TGTGCCAGCAGCTTAGGACCCCTAGGACAGGGTCCTAGACAGGGCTACACCTTC. Protein sequence: CASSLGPLGQGPRQGYTF.

J is TRBJ2-3 and V is TRBV6-5; 9 nucleotides match TRBD2. Germline lookup yields CDR1 MNHEY and CDR2 SVGAGI. The CDR3 spans 16 residues. The ends lost 2 bases at V and 4 bases at J; junction bases unmatched: 7. The CDR3 region has the DNA TGTGCCAGCAGTTACCTCCGGACTAGCGTTCCAGATACGCAGTATTTT. This sequence encodes CASSYLRTSVPDTQYF.

The chain links TRBV3-1 to TRBJ1-4; TRBD1 aligns across 8 bases. V shed 1 base and J 7 bases; nucleotides not matched to a gene: 5. Per germline, CDR1 LGHDT and CDR2 YNNKEL (reference sequence). This CDR3 region has 15 residues. This chain's CDR3 is CASSQGTGFGEKLFF. CDR3 nucleotides: TGTGCCAGCAGCCAAGGGACAGGGTTTGGTGAAAAACTGTTTTTT.

CDR3 amino acids: CASSDGPSSSGNTIYF. In nucleotides, the CDR3 is TGTGCCAGCAGCGACGGACCGTCAAGCTCTGGAAACACCATATATTTT. The chain carries TRBV5-5 and TRBJ1-3, with D unresolved. The length of the CDR3 is 16 residues. V was shortened by 4 bases and J by 0 bases, with 14 bases between the two germline ends. The germline gives CDR1 SGHKS, CDR2 YYEKEE (reference sequence).

This clonotype was detected a few times. The genes are TRBV7-8 and TRBJ2-3; 8 nucleotides align to TRBD2. The CDR3 covers 16 residues. The germline gives CDR1 SGHVS, CDR2 FQNEAQ. The V gene end was trimmed by 0 bases and the J gene end by 6 bases; junction bases not matched to a gene: 8. CDR3 DNA: TGTGCCAGCAGCTTAGCCGCTAGCGGGCCCCAGGATACGCAGTATTTT. This gives the protein CASSLAASGPQDTQYF. The full variable domain, completed using reference TRBV7-8 and TRBJ2-3, is GAGVSQSPRYKVAKRGQDVALRCDPISGHVSLFWYQQALGQGPEFLTYFQNEAQLDKSGLPSDRFFAERPEGSVSTLKIQRTQQEDSAVYLCASSLAASGPQDTQYFGPGTRLTVL.

This clonotype was observed a handful of times. This chain connects TRBV7-2 to TRBJ2-2, with D unresolved. V dropped 1 base and J dropped 1 base, with 7 bases sitting between them. The CDR3 has 15 amino acids. Germline V gives CDR1 SGHTA, CDR2 FQGNSA. Here the CDR3 reads CASSLVSRNTGELFF. The CDR3 nucleotides are TGTGCCAGCAGCTTAGTATCCAGGAACACCGGGGAGCTGTTTTTT.

This clonotype was detected a few times. The V gene is TRBV20-1, the J gene TRBJ2-5; 12 bases line up with TRBD2. The CDR3 is 16 residues long. V gave up 6 bases and J gave up 3 bases; unmatched junction bases: 11. In germline, CDR1 is DFQATT, CDR2 SNEGSKA (reference sequence). This CDR3 is CSAKSDWTSGEETQYF. The CDR3 bases are TGCAGTGCAAAGAGCGATTGGACTAGCGGGGAAGAGACCCAGTACTTC.

This clonotype was recorded a few times. The gene calls are TRBV4-1 and TRBJ2-7; tentatively, D is TRBD2 (6 bases). The germline gives CDR1 MGHRA, CDR2 YSYEKL. V was cut by 3 bases and J by 2 bases, with 14 bases left in between. The CDR3 totals 15 residues. This chain's CDR3 is CASSHLRGGAYEQYF. The CDR3 DNA sequence: TGCGCCAGCAGCCACCTTCGCGGAGGGGCCTACGAGCAGTACTTC.